The clone carrying this T cell receptor (beta chain) was seen a few times. TCRdb's copy holds only in-frame clones and misses some; the assay was immunoSEQ multiplex PCR. In the table there are roughly 100,000 clones, over 75% of which are singletons. This record comes from a study of T cell responses to AZD1222 COVID-19 vaccine. Germline V gives CDR1 MDHEN, CDR2 SYDVKM. V dropped 4 bases and J dropped 0 bases, with 13 bases sitting between them. This CDR3 has 15 amino acids. The chain is built from TRBV28 and TRBJ2-7, with a tentative D call TRBD1 (6 bases). The sample consisted of peripheral blood, taken on day 0 of AZD1222 vaccination. This TCR derives from an adult in good health. CDR3 sequence reads: CASSSQRDNSYEQYF. CDR3 coding DNA: TGTGCCAGCAGTTCACAACGGGACAACTCCTACGAGCAGTACTTC.